The rows below give T cell receptor beta chains drawn from one sample of a study of OX40 agonist ivuxolimab in advanced cancers. TCRdb's copy holds only in-frame clones and misses some; the assay was immunoSEQ multiplex PCR. Of about 48,000 clones listed, more than 85% are singletons. The source was CD4+ or CD8+ T cells sorted from blood, collected in a trial of the OX40 agonist ivuxolimab. These receptors were obtained from an adult with an advanced solid tumor such as melanoma, head and neck, liver or kidney cancer. The CDR3 runs from the conserved cysteine through the conserved F or W. A D gene is named only where the DNA matches it firmly. Where a row states a size, it is once, few, many or the class of an expanded clone; other rows omit it.

abundance	v_gene	j_gene	d_gene	CDR3aa	CDR3nt
.	TRBV6-1	TRBJ1-3	TRBD1	CASSEDPGQGGNTIYF	TGTGCCAGCAGCGAAGATCCGGGACAGGGAGGAAACACCATATATTTT
.	TRBV5-6	TRBJ2-1	.	CASSPAGGLYNEQFF	TGTGCCAGCAGCCCCGCTGGGGGCCTATACAATGAGCAGTTCTTC
.	TRBV27	TRBJ2-1	.	CASSLDRWESTYNEQFF	TGTGCCAGCAGTTTAGATAGGTGGGAGTCTACCTACAATGAGCAGTTCTTC
.	TRBV18	TRBJ2-7	.	CASSPAKGTIYEQYF	TGTGCCAGCTCACCAGCGAAGGGAACGATCTACGAGCAGTACTTC
.	TRBV4-1	TRBJ1-2	TRBD1	CASSRDAPGTGALGGYTF	TGCGCCAGCAGCCGCGACGCTCCCGGGACAGGGGCGTTGGGGGGCTACACCTTC
.	TRBV5-4	TRBJ2-3	TRBD1	CASSLGGTGVGDTQYF	TGTGCCAGCAGCTTGGGTGGGACAGGGGTGGGAGATACGCAGTATTTT
.	TRBV18	TRBJ2-7	TRBD1	CASSPPGTVGSYEQYF	TGTGCCAGCTCACCACCCGGGACAGTGGGCTCCTACGAGCAGTACTTC
.	TRBV18	TRBJ2-5	.	CASSPGLQETQYF	TGTGCCAGCTCACCAGGGTTGCAAGAGACCCAGTACTTC
.	TRBV7-2	TRBJ2-7	.	CASSLAGSGYEQYF	TGTGCCAGCAGCTTAGCGGGGAGCGGGTACGAGCAGTACTTC
.	TRBV4-1	TRBJ1-2	.	CASSQDRTALYGYTF	TGCGCCAGCAGCCAAGATCGAACAGCCCTCTATGGCTACACCTTC
.	TRBV7-2	TRBJ2-7	.	CASSLGLSRDYEQYF	TGTGCCAGCAGCTTAGGACTCTCTCGGGACTACGAGCAGTACTTC
once	TRBV25-1	TRBJ2-2	.	CASSKYRGELFF	TGTGCCAGCAGTAAATACCGGGGGGAGCTGTTTTTT
.	TRBV9	TRBJ2-3	.	CASSVGWKTDTQYF	TGTGCCAGCAGCGTAGGTTGGAAAACAGATACGCAGTATTTT
.	TRBV11-2	TRBJ2-2	.	CASSPRGWLGADTGELFF	TGTGCCAGCAGCCCCAGAGGGTGGCTGGGGGCGGACACCGGGGAGCTGTTTTTT
.	TRBV4-1	TRBJ2-7	TRBD1	CASSQDWGQGHEQYF	TGCGCCAGCAGCCAAGATTGGGGACAGGGGCACGAGCAGTACTTC
.	TRBV29-1	TRBJ2-7	.	CSVAAETYEQYF	TGCAGCGTTGCGGCAGAAACCTACGAGCAGTACTTC
.	TRBV5-5	TRBJ1-5	.	CASSLLGAHSNQPQHF	TGTGCCAGCAGCTTGTTGGGGGCTCATAGCAATCAGCCCCAGCATTTT
.	TRBV5-1	TRBJ1-1	.	CASSGDTEAFF	TGCGCCAGCAGCGGGGACACTGAAGCTTTCTTT
.	TRBV5-6	TRBJ1-4	TRBD1	CASSDRVHEKLFF	TGTGCCAGCAGCGACAGGGTCCATGAAAAACTGTTTTTT
.	TRBV5-4	TRBJ1-1	.	CASRPWDRGGTEAFF	TGTGCCAGCAGGCCTTGGGATCGGGGGGGCACTGAAGCTTTCTTT
.	TRBV1	TRBJ1-2	.	CTSHSPGARGNYGYTF	TGCACCAGCCACTCCCCCGGAGCCCGAGGTAACTATGGCTACACCTTC
.	TRBV19	TRBJ1-3	.	CASSIAMSSGNTIYF	TGTGCCAGTAGTATCGCCATGAGCTCTGGAAACACCATATATTTT
.	TRBV2	TRBJ2-5	TRBD2	CASSERTSGETQYF	TGTGCCAGCAGTGAAAGGACTAGCGGGGAGACCCAGTACTTC
few	TRBV19	TRBJ1-5	.	CASSIDHSNQPQHF	TGTGCCAGTAGTATAGATCATAGCAATCAGCCCCAGCATTTT
.	TRBV27	TRBJ1-2	TRBD1	CASSSAGQNPGYTF	TGTGCCAGCAGTTCCGCGGGACAGAATCCGGGCTACACCTTC
.	TRBV5-6	TRBJ1-2	.	CASSLDGNGYTF	TGTGCCAGCAGCTTGGATGGGAATGGCTACACCTTC
.	TRBV7-6	TRBJ2-5	TRBD2	CASSLGGGRIETQYF	TGTGCCAGCAGCTTAGGGGGGGGGAGGATCGAGACCCAGTACTTC
once	TRBV7-2	TRBJ1-1	.	CASSFGQGNTEAFF	TGTGCCAGCAGCTTTGGCCAGGGGAACACTGAAGCTTTCTTT
.	TRBV14	TRBJ1-2	.	CASSQERASRAGYTF	TGTGCCAGCAGCCAAGAACGGGCCTCTAGGGCGGGCTACACCTTC
.	TRBV10-3	TRBJ1-5	.	CAISESRAANQPQHF	TGTGCCATCAGTGAGTCGAGGGCCGCCAATCAGCCCCAGCATTTT
.	TRBV5-1	TRBJ2-6	.	CASSPASGANVLTF	TGCGCCAGCAGCCCCGCCTCTGGGGCCAACGTCCTGACTTTC
.	TRBV7-6	TRBJ1-3	TRBD1	CASSLEGVGGNTIYF	TGTGCCAGCAGCTTAGAGGGTGTAGGGGGCAACACCATATATTTT
.	TRBV11-2	TRBJ1-2	TRBD1	CASSFVGQPNYGYTF	TGTGCCAGCAGCTTCGTGGGACAGCCCAACTATGGCTACACCTTC
once	TRBV9	TRBJ1-3	.	CASSVGGDSSGNTIYF	TGTGCCAGCAGCGTTGGGGGTGATAGCTCTGGAAACACCATATATTTT
.	TRBV30	TRBJ1-2	TRBD1	CAWSYYRGNNGYTF	TGTGCCTGGAGTTACTACAGGGGGAATAATGGCTACACCTTC
.	TRBV5-1	TRBJ1-4	TRBD1	CASSPGTGVNEKLFF	TGCGCCAGCAGCCCGGGGACAGGGGTTAATGAAAAACTGTTTTTT
.	TRBV19	TRBJ1-6	.	CASSEQGGGSPLHF	TGTGCCAGTAGTGAACAGGGAGGCGGTTCACCCCTCCACTTT
few	TRBV30	TRBJ1-1	.	CAWSVARRNTEAFF	TGTGCCTGGAGTGTAGCACGGCGGAACACTGAAGCTTTCTTT
.	TRBV11-2	TRBJ1-2	.	CASSPSFGGYTF	TGTGCCAGCAGCCCCTCTTTCGGGGGCTACACCTTC
.	TRBV4-1	TRBJ1-3	.	CASSQDPPQGRGGNTIYF	TGCGCCAGCAGCCAAGATCCCCCACAGGGAAGGGGTGGAAACACCATATATTTT
.	TRBV5-1	TRBJ1-1	TRBD1	CASSLLGQGARANTEAFF	TGCGCCAGCAGCTTGCTGGGGCAGGGGGCAAGGGCGAACACTGAAGCTTTCTTT
.	TRBV6-6	TRBJ2-7	.	CASSFPGQRSEQYF	TGTGCCAGCAGTTTTCCGGGACAACGAAGCGAGCAGTACTTC
.	TRBV29-1	TRBJ2-7	.	CSVAVRIEQYF	TGCAGCGTTGCGGTTCGGATCGAGCAGTACTTC
.	TRBV5-1	TRBJ2-3	.	CASSPGTPSTDTQYF	TGCGCCAGCAGCCCAGGGACACCCAGCACAGATACGCAGTATTTT
.	TRBV4-1	TRBJ1-1	TRBD1	CASSHDRAVNTEAFF	TGCGCCAGCAGCCACGACAGGGCCGTGAACACTGAAGCTTTCTTT
.	TRBV27	TRBJ2-7	TRBD1	CASSFRRREGQGPSEQYF	TGTGCCAGCAGTTTTAGGAGGAGGGAGGGACAGGGACCCTCCGAGCAGTACTTC
.	TRBV5-5	TRBJ1-5	.	CASSLRGQNQPQHF	TGTGCCAGCAGCTTGAGGGGCCAAAATCAGCCCCAGCATTTT
few	TRBV2	TRBJ2-3	.	CASRETWGLDTQYF	TGTGCCAGCAGGGAGACCTGGGGACTTGATACGCAGTATTTT
.	TRBV4-2	TRBJ1-4	.	CASSQSDGPNEKLFF	TGTGCCAGCAGCCAAAGTGACGGTCCTAATGAAAAACTGTTTTTT
.	TRBV11-3	TRBJ1-1	.	CASSLHPASSAFF	TGTGCCAGCAGCTTACATCCAGCAAGCTCCGCTTTCTTT
.	TRBV6-6	TRBJ2-7	.	CASSSSTSGSSYEQYF	.
.	TRBV6-1	TRBJ2-7	TRBD1	CASSPGQGLSYEQYF	TGTGCCAGCAGCCCGGGACAGGGTCTTTCCTACGAGCAGTACTTC